These 11 T cell receptor beta chains came from one sample sequenced in a study of blood T cell repertoires in COVID-19. Sequenced by immunoSEQ multiplex PCR; TCRdb stores in-frame clones only, minus some. The table includes fewer than 250,000 clones, 70% to 85% detected once. Sequenced sample: PBMCs or T cells enriched from blood (not recorded which). The source is a man aged 60 to 75 who had recovered from COVID-19.

This chain links TRBV6-5 with TRBJ1-2; D not resolved. Deletions cut 6 bases from V and 2 bases from J, with 13 bases between. CDR3 size: 14 residues. Per germline, CDR1 MNHEY and CDR2 SVGAGI. Here the CDR3 DNA reads TGTGCCAGCAGAGAGGGCCGGAGAAACTATGGCTACACCTTC. It is translated as CASREGRRNYGYTF.

The rearrangement uses TRBV7-8 and TRBJ1-5; 8 bases fit TRBD1. The V gene end was trimmed by 4 bases and the J gene end by 2 bases; junction bases not matched to a gene: 4. Germline V gene sequence: CDR1 SGHVS, CDR2 FQNEAQ. CDR3 size: 15 residues. The CDR3 DNA follows: TGTGCCAGCAGCTCCGGACAGGGTGGCAATCAGCCCCAGCATTTT. Translated: CASSSGQGGNQPQHF. Complete variable domain (other parts from reference TRBV7-8 and TRBJ1-5): GAGVSQSPRYKVAKRGQDVALRCDPISGHVSLFWYQQALGQGPEFLTYFQNEAQLDKSGLPSDRFFAERPEGSVSTLKIQRTQQEDSAVYLCASSSGQGGNQPQHFGDGTRLSIL.

The chain employs TRBV10-1 and TRBJ2-3; the match to TRBD2 covers 8 bases. The CDR3 length is 14 residues. Losses at the gene ends were 7 bases for V and 3 bases for J; bases not matched to a gene: 6. Germline CDR1 reads WNHNN; CDR2 reads SYGVQD (reference sequence). DNA for the CDR3: TGCGCCAGCACGGGCGGGGGGATGACAGATACGCAGTATTTT. Residues: CASTGGGMTDTQYF.

This chain uses TRBV27 with TRBJ2-7; 12 bases are shared with TRBD2. V lost 5 bases and J lost 6; bases outside the gene matches: 11. Per germline, CDR1 MNHEY and CDR2 SMNVEV (reference sequence). The CDR3 contains 16 residues. CDR3 loop: CASSIPTSGGLGEQYF. In DNA form, the CDR3 reads TGTGCCAGCAGTATCCCGACTAGCGGGGGACTCGGCGAGCAGTACTTC.

The rearrangement links TRBV4-3 to TRBJ2-2; 7 nucleotides match TRBD1. The CDR3 spans 17 residues. Trimming cost V 2 bases and J 5 bases; bases outside gene matches: 11. Germline V gene sequence: CDR1 LGHNA, CDR2 YSLEER. CDR3 sequence reads: CASSQKPGTEMTGELFF. The CDR3 DNA sequence: TGCGCCAGCAGCCAAAAACCCGGGACAGAGATGACCGGGGAGCTGTTTTTT.

V and J are TRBV3-1 (or the pseudogene TRBV3-2) and TRBJ2-1; D possibly corresponds to TRBD1 (7 bases). In germline, CDR1 is LGHDT, CDR2 YNNKEL (reference sequence). V lost 4 bases and J lost 4, with 11 bases in between. This CDR3 has 14 amino acids. The DNA for the CDR3 is TGTGCCAGCAGCCGCGGGACAGCTTACAATGAGCAGTTCTTC. This encodes CASSRGTAYNEQFF.

The chain couples TRBV14 to TRBJ2-5; D unresolved. The CDR3 sequence is 12 residues long. The V and J ends lost 4 bases and 4 bases respectively, with 7 bases between them. In germline, CDR1 is SGHDN, CDR2 FVKESK. CDR3 bases: TGTGCCAGCAGCCCGGGTGTAGAGACCCAGTACTTC. Its translation: CASSPGVETQYF.

The gene calls are TRBV6-6 and TRBJ1-4, with 9 positions matching TRBD1. Germline V gene lookup returns CDR1 MNHNY and CDR2 SVGAGI (reference sequence). CDR3 length: 17 residues. The V gene end was trimmed by 5 bases and the J gene end by 8 bases; junction bases not matched to a gene: 15. The CDR3 loop is CASSRTGETVVREKLFF. CDR3 nucleotide sequence: TGTGCCAGCAGTCGGACAGGGGAAACCGTAGTACGGGAAAAACTGTTTTTT.

The chain combines TRBV7-2 with TRBJ1-6, with no clear D. CDR3 length equals 14 residues. Germline V gene data show CDR1 as SGHTA and CDR2 as FQGNSA. V was cut by 5 bases and J by 5 bases, with 10 bases left in between. The CDR3 is CASSLSLNNSPLHF. DNA of the CDR3: TGTGCCAGCAGCCTTTCCTTAAATAATTCACCCCTCCACTTT.

The V call is TRBV9, the J call TRBJ2-4; weak D call: TRBD1 (6 bases). The CDR3 runs 16 residues. Germline V lookup: CDR1 SGDLS, CDR2 YYNGEE. V was cut by 4 bases and J by 0 bases, with 14 bases left in between. CDR3 DNA sequence: TGTGCCAGCAGCCCTCGGACAGAACTAGCCAAAAACATTCAGTACTTC. Its translation: CASSPRTELAKNIQYF.

The chain uses TRBV6-5 and TRBJ1-2; a possible D gene is TRBD1 (6 bases). The CDR3 consists of 14 residues. CDR1 is MNHEY, CDR2 SVGAGI, per germline. With 4 bases removed from V and 3 bases from J, the gap between germline ends came to 12 bases. The CDR3 loop is CASSSGQLHYGYTF. The CDR3 nucleotides read TGTGCCAGCAGTTCCGGACAGCTGCACTATGGCTACACCTTC.